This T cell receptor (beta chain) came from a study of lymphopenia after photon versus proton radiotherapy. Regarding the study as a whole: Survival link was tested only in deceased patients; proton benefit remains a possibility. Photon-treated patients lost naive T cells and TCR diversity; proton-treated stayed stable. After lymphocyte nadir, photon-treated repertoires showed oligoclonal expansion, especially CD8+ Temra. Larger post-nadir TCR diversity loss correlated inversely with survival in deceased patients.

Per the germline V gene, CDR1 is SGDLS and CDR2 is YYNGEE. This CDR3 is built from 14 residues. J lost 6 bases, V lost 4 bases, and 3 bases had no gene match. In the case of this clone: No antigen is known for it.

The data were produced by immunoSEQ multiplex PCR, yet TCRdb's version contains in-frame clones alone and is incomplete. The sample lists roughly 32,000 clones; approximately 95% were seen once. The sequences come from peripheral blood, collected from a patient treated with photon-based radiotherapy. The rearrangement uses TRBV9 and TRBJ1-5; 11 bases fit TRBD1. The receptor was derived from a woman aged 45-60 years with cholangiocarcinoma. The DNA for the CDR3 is TGTGCCAGCAGCACAGGACAGGGGGCTCAGCCCCAGCATTTT. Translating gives CASSTGQGAQPQHF.